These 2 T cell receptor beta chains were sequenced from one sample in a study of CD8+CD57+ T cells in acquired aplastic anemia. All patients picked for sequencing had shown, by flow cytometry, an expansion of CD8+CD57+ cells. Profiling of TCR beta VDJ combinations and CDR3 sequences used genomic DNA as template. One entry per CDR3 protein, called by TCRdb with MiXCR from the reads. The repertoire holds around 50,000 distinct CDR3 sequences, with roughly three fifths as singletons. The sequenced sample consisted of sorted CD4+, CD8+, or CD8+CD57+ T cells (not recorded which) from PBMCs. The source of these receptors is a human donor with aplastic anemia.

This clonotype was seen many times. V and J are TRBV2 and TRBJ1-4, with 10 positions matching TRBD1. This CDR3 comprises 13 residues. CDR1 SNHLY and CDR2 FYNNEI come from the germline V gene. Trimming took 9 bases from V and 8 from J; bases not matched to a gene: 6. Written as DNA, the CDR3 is TGTGCCAGTCCGACAGGGGGCTGGGAAAAACTGTTTTTT. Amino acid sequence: CASPTGGWEKLFF.

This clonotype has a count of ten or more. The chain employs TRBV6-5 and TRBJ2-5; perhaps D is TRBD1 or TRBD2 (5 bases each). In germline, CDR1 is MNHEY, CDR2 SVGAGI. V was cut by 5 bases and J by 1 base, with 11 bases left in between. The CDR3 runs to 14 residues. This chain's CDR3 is CASSPWDGQETQYF. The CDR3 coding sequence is TGTGCCAGCAGTCCCTGGGACGGCCAAGAGACCCAGTACTTC.